A selection of T cell receptor beta chains follows, all from one sample in a study of post-analysis software for immune sequencing data. MiXCR, applied by TCRdb to the PCR reads, yields one record per CDR3 protein. Here the sample spans hundreds of thousands of distinct CDR3 sequences, roughly 30% being singletons. Sequencing was carried out using blood. These receptors were collected from a girl under 18 with multiple sclerosis. Both conserved end residues are part of each CDR3. The order of the fields is CDR3 DNA, CDR3 protein, D gene, clone size, J gene, V gene. The D gene is left open where the match is weak. The size entry is marked missing in some rows and otherwise reads once, few, many or a size class.

TGTGCCACCAGCAGAGCGACAGTCTACGAGCAGTACTTC CATSRATVYEQYF . few TRBJ2-7 TRBV15
TGCGCCAGCAGCTTGGAACCCCCTGGCGGTAGCGGGGGGGCGGCAGATACGCAGTATTTT CASSLEPPGGSGGAADTQYF TRBD2 few TRBJ2-3 TRBV5-1
TGTGCCAGCAGCCTGACAGGGGGCTCTGGCGAGCAGTACTTC CASSLTGGSGEQYF TRBD1 . TRBJ2-7 TRBV28
TGTGCCAGCAGTCGCAACAGGGGAAGCGCCTACAATGAGCAGTTCTTC CASSRNRGSAYNEQFF TRBD1 few TRBJ2-1 TRBV2
TGTGCCATCAGTGAAAACTCCCAACAGGTCCTTACGCAGTATTTT CAISENSQQVLTQYF . few TRBJ2-3 TRBV10-3
TGTGCCAGCAGTTTAGTCCTCAAAAACACTGAAGCTTTCTTT CASSLVLKNTEAFF . few TRBJ1-1 TRBV28
TGTGCCAGCAGCTCACGCTTTTGGGGAGACCACCCAGATACGCAGTATTTT CASSSRFWGDHPDTQYF . . TRBJ2-3 TRBV5-6
TGCAGCGTTGAGGCGGGCACTGAAGCTTTCTTT CSVEAGTEAFF . few TRBJ1-1 TRBV29-1
TGCAGTGCGAAGGGACTAGCGGGACTAAATGAGCAGTTCTTC CSAKGLAGLNEQFF TRBD2 . TRBJ2-1 TRBV20-1
TGCAGTGCAGGACTAGCGGGGACGAACACCGGGGAGCTGTTTTTT CSAGLAGTNTGELFF TRBD2 few TRBJ2-2 TRBV20-1
TGCAGTGCTAGGCACAGGGCCTCTAGCTCTGGGGCCAACGTCCTGACTTTC CSARHRASSSGANVLTF . . TRBJ2-6 TRBV20-1
TGTGCCAGCAGCGCTTGGGTAGGGGCGCAGTATTTT CASSAWVGAQYF . few TRBJ2-3 TRBV7-2
TGCAGCGGTGTGAACACTGAAGCTTTCTTT CSGVNTEAFF . . TRBJ1-1 TRBV29-1
TGTGCCATCAGTGCATCGACAGGTATCCACGAGCAGGACTTC CAISASTGIHEQDF . . TRBJ2-7 TRBV10-3
TGTGCCACCAGTGTCCCCGGGACGCCACAAGAGACCCAGTACTTC CATSVPGTPQETQYF . . TRBJ2-5 TRBV24-1
TGTGCCAGCAGCTTGAGTGAATCTAGCACAGATACGCAGTATTTT CASSLSESSTDTQYF . . TRBJ2-3 TRBV11-3
TGCAGTGCTCGAAACCCTTCTCGCCCCGGGGAGCTGTTTTTT CSARNPSRPGELFF . . TRBJ2-2 TRBV20-1
TGCGCCAGCAGCGTGACCGCGGGCTCCTACAATGAGCAGTTCTTC CASSVTAGSYNEQFF . once TRBJ2-1 TRBV5-1
TGCAGCGTTTCGGCCAGTGCCTACGAGCAGTACTTC CSVSASAYEQYF . few TRBJ2-7 TRBV29-1
TGTGCCAGCAGCCCCGGGGGCGGATTCAATCAGCCCCAGCATTTT CASSPGGGFNQPQHF . once TRBJ1-5 TRBV7-2
TGTGCCAGCAGTTACGGATCTAGCGGGGGGGGGTACCAAGAGACCCAGTACTTC CASSYGSSGGGYQETQYF TRBD2 . TRBJ2-5 TRBV6-5
TGTGCCATCCAGACTAGCGGAGGCCCAGATACGCAGTATTTT CAIQTSGGPDTQYF TRBD2 many TRBJ2-3 TRBV10-3